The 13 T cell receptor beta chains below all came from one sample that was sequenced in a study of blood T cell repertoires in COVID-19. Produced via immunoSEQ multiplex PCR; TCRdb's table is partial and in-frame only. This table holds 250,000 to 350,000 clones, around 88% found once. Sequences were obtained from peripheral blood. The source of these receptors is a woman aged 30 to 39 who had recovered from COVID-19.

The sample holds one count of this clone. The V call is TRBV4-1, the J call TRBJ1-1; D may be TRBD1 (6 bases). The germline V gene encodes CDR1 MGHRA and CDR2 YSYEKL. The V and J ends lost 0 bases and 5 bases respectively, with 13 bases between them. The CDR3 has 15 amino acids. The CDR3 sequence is CASSQDAGAGTEAFF. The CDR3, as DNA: TGCGCCAGCAGCCAAGATGCAGGGGCGGGTACTGAAGCTTTCTTT.

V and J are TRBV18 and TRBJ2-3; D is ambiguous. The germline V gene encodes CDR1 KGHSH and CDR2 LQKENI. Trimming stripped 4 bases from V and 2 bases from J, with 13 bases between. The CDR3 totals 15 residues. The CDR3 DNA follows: TGTGCCAGCTCACTAGCAGCCAAACACACAGATACGCAGTATTTT. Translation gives CASSLAAKHTDTQYF. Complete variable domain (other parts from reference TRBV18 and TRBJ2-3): NAGVMQNPRHLVRRRGQEARLRCSPMKGHSHVYWYRQLPEEGLKFMVYLQKENIIDESGMPKERFSAEFPKEGPSILRIQQVVRGDSAAYFCASSLAAKHTDTQYFGPGTRLTVL.

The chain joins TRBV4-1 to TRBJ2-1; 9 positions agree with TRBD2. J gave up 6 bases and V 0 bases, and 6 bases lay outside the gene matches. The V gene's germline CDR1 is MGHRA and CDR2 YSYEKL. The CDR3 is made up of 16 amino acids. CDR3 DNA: TGCGCCAGCAGCCAAGAGGGCGGGGGGGCGTTCAATGAGCAGTTCTTC. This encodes CASSQEGGGAFNEQFF.

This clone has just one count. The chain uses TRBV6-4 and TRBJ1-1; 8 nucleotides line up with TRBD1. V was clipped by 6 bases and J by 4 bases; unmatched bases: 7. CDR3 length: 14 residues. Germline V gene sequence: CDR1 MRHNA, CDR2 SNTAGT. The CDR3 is CASRVTGAGTEAFF. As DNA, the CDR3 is TGTGCCAGCAGGGTGACAGGGGCGGGCACTGAAGCTTTCTTT.

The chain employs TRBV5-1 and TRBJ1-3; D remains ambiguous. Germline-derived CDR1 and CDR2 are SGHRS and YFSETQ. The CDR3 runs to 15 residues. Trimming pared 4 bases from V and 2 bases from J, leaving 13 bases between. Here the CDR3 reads CASSGSEQPGNTIYF. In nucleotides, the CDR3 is TGCGCCAGCAGCGGGTCGGAACAGCCTGGAAACACCATATATTTT.

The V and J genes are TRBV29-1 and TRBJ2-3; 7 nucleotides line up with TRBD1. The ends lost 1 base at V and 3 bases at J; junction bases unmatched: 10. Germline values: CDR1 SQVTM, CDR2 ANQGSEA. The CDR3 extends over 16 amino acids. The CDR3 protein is CSVEGGVTGSTDTQYF. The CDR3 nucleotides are TGCAGCGTTGAAGGTGGGGTGACAGGGTCGACAGATACGCAGTATTTT.

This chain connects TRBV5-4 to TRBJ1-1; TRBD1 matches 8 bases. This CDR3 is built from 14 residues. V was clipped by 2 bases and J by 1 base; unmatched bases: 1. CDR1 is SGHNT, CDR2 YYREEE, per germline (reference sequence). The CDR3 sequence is CASSFTGGNTEAFF. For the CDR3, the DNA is TGTGCCAGCAGCTTTACAGGGGGGAACACTGAAGCTTTCTTT.

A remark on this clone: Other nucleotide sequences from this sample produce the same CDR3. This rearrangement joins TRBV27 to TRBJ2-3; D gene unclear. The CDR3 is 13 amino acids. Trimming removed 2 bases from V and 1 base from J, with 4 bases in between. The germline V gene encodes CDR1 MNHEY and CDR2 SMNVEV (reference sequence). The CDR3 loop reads CASSLLGTDTQYF. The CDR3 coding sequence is TGTGCCAGCAGTTTACTCGGCACAGATACGCAGTATTTT.

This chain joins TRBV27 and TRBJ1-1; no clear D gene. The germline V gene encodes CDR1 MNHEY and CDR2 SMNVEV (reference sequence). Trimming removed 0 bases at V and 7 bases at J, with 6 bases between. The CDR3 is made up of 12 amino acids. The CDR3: CASSLSRGEAFF. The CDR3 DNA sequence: TGTGCCAGCAGTTTATCTCGGGGTGAAGCTTTCTTT.

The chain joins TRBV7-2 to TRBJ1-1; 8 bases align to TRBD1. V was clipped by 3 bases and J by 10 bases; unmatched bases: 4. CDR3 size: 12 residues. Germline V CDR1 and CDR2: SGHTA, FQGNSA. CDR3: CASSFDRGGAFF. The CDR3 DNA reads TGTGCCAGCAGCTTTGACAGGGGCGGAGCTTTCTTT.

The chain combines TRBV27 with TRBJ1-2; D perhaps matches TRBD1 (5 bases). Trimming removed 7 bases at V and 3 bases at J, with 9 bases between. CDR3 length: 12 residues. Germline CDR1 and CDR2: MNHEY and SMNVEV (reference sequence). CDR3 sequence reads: CASKGLYYGYTF. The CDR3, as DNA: TGTGCCAGCAAGGGACTTTACTATGGCTACACCTTC.

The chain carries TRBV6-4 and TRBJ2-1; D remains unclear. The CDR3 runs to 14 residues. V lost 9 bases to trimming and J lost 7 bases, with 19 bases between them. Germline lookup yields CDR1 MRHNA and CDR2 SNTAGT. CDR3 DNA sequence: TGTGCCAGATCCATTTTCCGGAGTGGGAATGAGCAGTTCTTC. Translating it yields CARSIFRSGNEQFF.

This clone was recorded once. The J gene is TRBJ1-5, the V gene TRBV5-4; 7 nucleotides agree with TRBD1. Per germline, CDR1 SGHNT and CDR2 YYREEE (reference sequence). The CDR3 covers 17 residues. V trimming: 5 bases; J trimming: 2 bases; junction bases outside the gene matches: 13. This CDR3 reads CASRPGQLYLGNQPQHF. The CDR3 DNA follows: TGTGCCAGCAGACCGGGACAGCTCTATCTTGGCAATCAGCCCCAGCATTTT.